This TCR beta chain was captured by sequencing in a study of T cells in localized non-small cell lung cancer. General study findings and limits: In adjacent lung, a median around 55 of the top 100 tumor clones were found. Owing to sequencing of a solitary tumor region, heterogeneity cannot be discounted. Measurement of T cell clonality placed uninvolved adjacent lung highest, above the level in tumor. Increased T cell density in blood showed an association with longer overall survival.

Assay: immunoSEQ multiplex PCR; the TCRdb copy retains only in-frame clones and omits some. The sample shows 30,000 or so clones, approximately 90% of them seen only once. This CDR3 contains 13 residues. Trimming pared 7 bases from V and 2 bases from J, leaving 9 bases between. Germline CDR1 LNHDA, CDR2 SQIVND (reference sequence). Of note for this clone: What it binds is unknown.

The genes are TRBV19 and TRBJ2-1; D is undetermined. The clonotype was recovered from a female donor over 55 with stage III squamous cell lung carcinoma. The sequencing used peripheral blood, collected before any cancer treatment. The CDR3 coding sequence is TGTGCCAGTAACGGCCCCCCCTACAATGAGCAGTTCTTC. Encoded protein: CASNGPPYNEQFF.